Below, 10 T cell receptor beta chains from the same sample are listed, as sequenced in a study of blood T cells in healthy people across ages. A sample-barcoded 5' primer and a J-beta primer mix were used in a second PCR of roughly 7 to 11 cycles. TCRdb reprocessed the 5' RACE reads via MiXCR and lists one record per CDR3 protein. The sample has roughly 700,000 distinct CDR3 sequences; 45% to 50% are singletons. The sequencing sample was made of blood. The origin of the receptors is an older woman in good health.

This clonotype was observed a few times. The chain combines TRBV20-1 with TRBJ2-7, with D perhaps given as TRBD1 or TRBD2 (5 bases each). The CDR3 is 12 amino acids. V shed 3 bases and J shed 2 bases, with 8 bases lying between them. Germline V gene sequence: CDR1 DFQATT, CDR2 SNEGSKA (reference sequence). The CDR3 nucleotides are TGCAGTGCTAGCCAGGGAGCCTACGAGCAGTACTTC. Its protein product is CSASQGAYEQYF.

This clonotype occurred a few times. In DNA, the CDR3 is TGCAGCGTTGTTCCAGGGGCGCGCGATGGCTACACCTTC. Its translation: CSVVPGARDGYTF. V is TRBV29-1 and J is TRBJ1-2; TRBD1 might be the D (6 bases). Germline assignment: CDR1 SQVTM and CDR2 ANQGSEA. Trimming pared 4 bases from V and 6 bases from J, leaving 15 bases between. The CDR3 runs 13 residues. The variable domain in full, completed from reference TRBV29-1 and TRBJ1-2, reads SAVISQKPSRDICQRGTSLTIQCQVDSQVTMMFWYRQQPGQSLTLIATANQGSEATYESGFVIDKFPISRPNLTFSTLTVSNMSPEDSSIYLCSVVPGARDGYTFGSGTRLTVV.

V and J are TRBV27 and TRBJ2-7; 8 positions match TRBD1. The CDR3 sequence is 17 residues long. The V and J ends lost 0 bases and 3 bases, in that order; junction bases with no gene match: 10. Germline CDR1 reads MNHEY; CDR2 reads SMNVEV (reference sequence). The CDR3 sequence is CASSLSVGDRRDYEQYF. DNA of the CDR3: TGTGCCAGCAGTTTATCGGTGGGGGACAGGAGAGACTACGAGCAGTACTTC.

Worth noting for this clonotype: Mismatch with germline at one junction end may stem from a read error. The chain joins TRBV9 to TRBJ2-1; TRBD1 matches at 12 bases. The CDR3 spans 17 residues. CDR1 SGDLS and CDR2 YYNGEE come from the germline V gene. Here the CDR3 DNA reads TGTGCCAGCAGCGTAGACCCCGGGACAGGGGGCTACGATGAGCAGTTCTTC. This translates into CASSVDPGTGGYDEQFF.

This chain joins TRBV9 and TRBJ2-2; 7 bases map to TRBD1. Germline CDR1 SGDLS, CDR2 YYNGEE. J was trimmed by 6 bases and V by 6 bases; bases with no gene match: 2. The CDR3 runs 12 residues. CDR3 residues: CASNRGAGELFF. In DNA, the CDR3 is TGTGCCAGCAACAGGGGCGCCGGGGAGCTGTTTTTT. The whole variable domain, filled in from reference TRBV9 and TRBJ2-2, reads DSGVTQTPKHLITATGQRVTLRCSPRSGDLSVYWYQQSLDQGLQFLIQYYNGEERAKGNILERFSAQQFPDLHSELNLSSLELGDSALYFCASNRGAGELFFGEGSRLTVL.

The chain is built from TRBV7-2 and TRBJ2-7, with D possibly being TRBD2 (6 bases). CDR1 SGHTA and CDR2 FQGNSA come from the germline V gene. V lost 1 base to trimming and J lost 5 bases, with 15 bases between them. This CDR3 contains 15 residues. This CDR3 reads CASSLDPGRGHEQYF. In nucleotides, the CDR3 is TGTGCCAGCAGCTTAGACCCTGGGCGGGGTCACGAGCAGTACTTC.

This clonotype came up a few times. This chain connects TRBV29-1 to TRBJ2-5; 13 bases fit TRBD2. The junction had 1 base not matched to a gene; V was cut back by 3 bases and J by 0 bases. CDR3 length: 15 amino acids. Germline assignment: CDR1 SQVTM and CDR2 ANQGSEA. The CDR3 spells CSVEGLAGYQETQYF. CDR3 nucleotides: TGCAGCGTTGAGGGACTAGCGGGGTACCAAGAGACCCAGTACTTC.

The chain links TRBV7-6 to TRBJ2-7; D gene unclear. The CDR3 contains 12 residues. Germline V gene lookup returns CDR1 SGHVS and CDR2 FNYEAQ. Trimming cost V 4 bases and J 8 bases, with 12 bases left between them. The CDR3 region is CASSSGPYKQYF. The CDR3 DNA follows: TGTGCCAGCAGCTCCGGGCCGTATAAGCAGTACTTC.

There are many counts of this clonotype. V is TRBV3-1 and J is TRBJ2-7; D is perhaps TRBD1 or TRBD2 (5 bases each). From germline, CDR1 is LGHDT and CDR2 YNNKEL (reference sequence). This CDR3 has 15 residues. V dropped 3 bases and J dropped 2 bases, with 14 bases sitting between them. The CDR3 DNA reads TGTGCCAGCAGCCATGGGGACCTCAATGCCTACGAGCAGTACTTC. Its protein product is CASSHGDLNAYEQYF.

This rearrangement joins TRBV7-2 to TRBJ2-7, with 7 bases fitting TRBD2. CDR3 length equals 15 residues. Losses at the gene ends were 2 bases for V and 1 base for J; bases not matched to a gene: 5. Per the germline V gene, CDR1 is SGHTA and CDR2 is FQGNSA. Written as DNA, the CDR3 is TGTGCCAGCAGCTTAACTAGCGAAAATTCCTACGAGCAGTACTTC. It is translated as CASSLTSENSYEQYF.